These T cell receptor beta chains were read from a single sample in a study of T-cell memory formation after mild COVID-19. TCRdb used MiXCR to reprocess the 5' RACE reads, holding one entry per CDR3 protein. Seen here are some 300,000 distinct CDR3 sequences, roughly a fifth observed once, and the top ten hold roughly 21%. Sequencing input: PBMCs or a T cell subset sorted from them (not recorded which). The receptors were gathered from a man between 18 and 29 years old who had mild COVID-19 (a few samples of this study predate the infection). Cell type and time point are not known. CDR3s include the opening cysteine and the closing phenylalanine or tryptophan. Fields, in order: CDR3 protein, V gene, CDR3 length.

CSAKRGFGANVLTF TRBV20-1 14
CSASPLASTDTQYF TRBV20-1 14
CASSYGASGANVLTF TRBV27 15
CASSPSASNTEAFF TRBV5-1 14
CASSPGSNTIYF TRBV5-1 12
CASSFKVRRNSPLHF TRBV6-5 15
CASSWGPNNEQFF TRBV28 13
CASSPRDGGELFF TRBV5-1 13
CSARAQVMNTEAFF TRBV29-1 14
CASSSGLEGSGELFF TRBV6-4 15
CSVVPGPTRYEQYF TRBV29-1 14
CASSPGQGGGYEAFF TRBV5-1 15
CASSFGLAGTQETQYF TRBV7-2 16
CAGSRDSYEQYF TRBV10-3 12
CASSYTTGANTEAFF TRBV7-9 15
CSAYRLAGKLIQYF TRBV20-1 14
CATSDGDMPNYGYTF TRBV24-1 15
CASSLGLAGVDTQYF TRBV7-2 15
CASSLGSAGGTDTQYF TRBV28 16
CSAGLGNTGELFF TRBV29-1 13
CASSQGTGVADTQYF TRBV4-3 15
CASSDGTSGGANEQFF TRBV6-4 16
CASSLGGTGTNYGYTF TRBV11-2 16
CASTPLLYGYTF TRBV7-2 12
CASSLGGTIDTQYF TRBV11-2 14
CASSSPSGRYSPLHF TRBV11-2 15
CASSLGASGQYF TRBV6-6 12
CASSLQRGTDTQYF TRBV7-8 14
CASSLADGGTGELFF TRBV7-9 15
CASSQDVVRVGSPLHF TRBV4-2 16
CASSSIARVISGNTIYF TRBV7-2 17
CATSEPGDTPGVLYEQYF TRBV24-1 18
CASSSAQGAYEQYF TRBV7-6 14
CSASGYNEQFF TRBV20-1 11
CASSLSGPSQAGELFF TRBV5-1 16
CASSWGAGGRTDTQYF TRBV5-4 16
CSAPRLSGIGETQYF TRBV20-1 15
CAIRSGRNTEAFF TRBV10-3 13
CSVVDRDGNQPQHF TRBV29-1 14
CASSFREAIIPQYF TRBV12-3/TRBV12-4 14
CASSLFAYSGGYTF TRBV12-3/TRBV12-4 14
CASSLWTTTTGQGDGYTF TRBV12-3/TRBV12-4 18
CASSLEEGGGYTF TRBV5-1 13
CASSRNRWQETQYF TRBV4-3 14
CASSSGLSNQPQHF TRBV5-1 14
CASSYEGGTPGTQYF TRBV6-2/TRBV6-3 15
CASNPMETQYF TRBV2 11
CASSPYLASSYNEQFF TRBV27 16
CASSLRVYTDTQYF TRBV12-3/TRBV12-4 14
CASSDSQGWGPLHF TRBV2 14
CASSHATGGTQPQHF TRBV6-1 15
CASSFGLNEQFF TRBV12-3/TRBV12-4 12
CATSSHRADGDHF TRBV15 13
CASSVGLAHFAEQFF TRBV9 15
CASGPVPGANVLTF TRBV6-5 14